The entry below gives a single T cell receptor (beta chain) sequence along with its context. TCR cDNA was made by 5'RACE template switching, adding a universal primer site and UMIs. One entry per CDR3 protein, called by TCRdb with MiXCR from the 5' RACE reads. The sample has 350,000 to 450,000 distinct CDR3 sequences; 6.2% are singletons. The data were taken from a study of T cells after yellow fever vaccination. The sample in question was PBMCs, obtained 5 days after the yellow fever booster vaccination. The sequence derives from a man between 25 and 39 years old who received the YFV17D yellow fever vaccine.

The CDR3 DNA follows: TGTGCCAGCAGTGAGACTAGCGGGAGAAGCGGGGAGCTGTTTTTT. Its protein product is CASSETSGRSGELFF. The chain combines TRBV6-1 with TRBJ2-2, with 12 bases lining up with TRBD2. The junction had 3 bases not matched to a gene; V was cut back by 3 bases and J by 7 bases. Germline V gives CDR1 MNHNS, CDR2 SASEGT. CDR3 size: 15 residues.